The 30 T cell receptor beta chains below come from one sample, sequenced in a study of cytomegalovirus exposure and HLA in healthy donors. A multiplex PCR was run with 60 Vbeta primers and 13 Jbeta primers. The method was immunoSEQ multiplex PCR; TCRdb's version includes in-frame clones alone and lacks a portion of them. The top ten hold under 2.5% of the sample, which has about 120,000 clones, roughly 76% seen once. The source material was PBMCs. These receptor sequences come from a young man in good health and CMV-seronegative.

This chain joins TRBV4-1 and TRBJ1-1; D possibly corresponds to TRBD1 (6 bases). Germline CDR1 is MGHRA and CDR2 is YSYEKL. There are 18 residues in the CDR3. Trimming pared 4 bases from V and 2 bases from J, leaving 23 bases between. CDR3 protein: CASSPLALNRANNTEAFF. CDR3 DNA sequence: TGCGCCAGCAGCCCCCTCGCCCTTAACAGGGCAAATAACACTGAAGCTTTCTTT.

The chain joins TRBV6-4 to TRBJ2-1, with D possibly matching TRBD2 (5 bases). Trimming removed 2 bases at V and 8 bases at J, with 13 bases between. CDR1 is MRHNA and CDR2 is SNTAGT in the germline V gene. The CDR3 sequence is 14 residues long. CDR3 region: CASSDGLPGDEQFF. In nucleotides, the CDR3 is TGTGCCAGCAGTGACGGTTTGCCCGGGGATGAGCAGTTCTTC.

This clone was detected only a few times. The chain couples TRBV5-1 to TRBJ2-2; 7 bases line up with TRBD1. Germline CDR1 SGHRS, CDR2 YFSETQ. Trimming took 2 bases from V and 4 from J; bases not matched to a gene: 2. The CDR3 runs to 14 residues. DNA for the CDR3: TGCGCCAGCAGCTTTCCAGGGGGCACCGGGGAGCTGTTTTTT. Translating it yields CASSFPGGTGELFF.

J is TRBJ2-5 and V is TRBV6-5; 8 nucleotides agree with TRBD1. The germline CDR1 and CDR2 sequences are MNHEY and SVGAGI. The V and J ends lost 4 bases and 4 bases, in that order; junction bases with no gene match: 5. This CDR3 comprises 14 residues. The chain's CDR3 is CASSLDRVGETQYF. In DNA form, the CDR3 reads TGTGCCAGCAGTTTGGACAGGGTTGGAGAGACCCAGTACTTC.

The V gene is TRBV14, the J gene TRBJ1-2, with D possibly matching TRBD1 (6 bases). Germline V gives CDR1 SGHDN, CDR2 FVKESK. Trimming removed 1 base from V and 0 bases from J, with 6 bases in between. CDR3 length: 14 residues. CDR3 in amino acids: CASSQGDTNYGYTF. In DNA, the CDR3 is TGTGCCAGCAGCCAAGGGGACACTAACTATGGCTACACCTTC.

A single count supports this clone. The chain couples TRBV5-4 to TRBJ2-3, with 12 bases fitting TRBD2. V was clipped by 6 bases and J by 2 bases; unmatched bases: 7. This CDR3 region has 16 residues. CDR1 and CDR2 (germline): SGHNT, YYREEE (reference sequence). The CDR3 DNA reads TGTGCCAGCACCTTCCGGACTAGCGGGGCCACAGATACGCAGTATTTT. Its protein product is CASTFRTSGATDTQYF.

This chain connects TRBV5-1 to TRBJ2-3; 11 bases are a match to TRBD2. From germline, CDR1 is SGHRS and CDR2 YFSETQ. After removal of 4 bases from V and 4 bases from J, the junction contained 8 bases not matched to a gene. The CDR3 sequence is 16 residues long. CDR3 bases: TGCGCCAGCAGCCCGAAACTAGCGGGGGCTGCAGATACGCAGTATTTT. Its translation is CASSPKLAGAADTQYF. Full variable domain (missing parts from reference TRBV5-1 and TRBJ2-3): KAGVTQTPRYLIKTRGQQVTLSCSPISGHRSVSWYQQTPGQGLQFLFEYFSETQRNKGNFPGRFSGRQFSNSRSEMNVSTLELGDSALYLCASSPKLAGAADTQYFGPGTRLTVL.

This sequence joins TRBV7-2 and TRBJ2-2, with 7 nucleotides matching TRBD1. The V and J ends lost 2 bases and 1 base, in that order; junction bases with no gene match: 4. The CDR3 is made up of 16 amino acids. CDR1 is SGHTA and CDR2 is FQGNSA in the germline V gene. The DNA of the CDR3 is TGTGCCAGCAGCTTAACAGGGGTGATGAACACCGGGGAGCTGTTTTTT. It yields the protein CASSLTGVMNTGELFF.

This clone showed up just a few times. This chain joins TRBV4-2 and TRBJ2-7; no clear D gene. CDR1 and CDR2 from the germline V gene are LGHNA and YNFKEQ. Trimming left V 0 bases short and J 0 bases short, with 6 bases between. CDR3 size: 14 residues. The CDR3 DNA reads TGTGCCAGCAGCCAAGATGACATCTCCTACGAGCAGTACTTC. Its translation: CASSQDDISYEQYF.

The chain joins TRBV7-2 to TRBJ2-7; TRBD1 matches at 10 bases. Germline V gene data show CDR1 as SGHTA and CDR2 as FQGNSA. Trimming removed 4 bases from V and 1 base from J; junction bases left unmatched: 4. The CDR3 runs 15 residues. CDR3 bases: TGTGCCAGCAGCTCGACAGGGGGCGCGTCCTACGAGCAGTACTTC. Translating it yields CASSSTGGASYEQYF.

The J gene is TRBJ2-2, the V gene TRBV7-7, with D perhaps TRBD1 (6 bases). With 7 bases removed from V and 6 bases from J, the gap between germline ends came to 12 bases. The V gene's germline CDR1 is SSHAT and CDR2 FNYEAQ (reference sequence). The CDR3 contains 13 residues. CDR3 nucleotides: TGTGCCAGCACCCACGAGGGGGCCGGGGAGCTGTTTTTT. Translated: CASTHEGAGELFF.

This clone has a single count. The rearrangement joins TRBV10-3 to TRBJ1-1; 7 nucleotides agree with TRBD1. CDR1 and CDR2 from the germline V gene are ENHRY and SYGVKD. CDR3 length equals 14 residues. V gave up 4 bases and J gave up 1 base; unmatched junction bases: 3. The DNA for the CDR3 is TGTGCCATCAGTGTCGCAGGGGGGAACACTGAAGCTTTCTTT. It codes for CAISVAGGNTEAFF.

The V call is TRBV2, the J call TRBJ2-5, with D perhaps TRBD2 (6 bases). This CDR3 region has 13 residues. V was trimmed by 10 bases and J by 3 bases, leaving 15 bases between them. Germline CDR1 SNHLY, CDR2 FYNNEI. CDR3 bases: TGTGCCACCGAGGGACTTTCTGAAGAGACCCAGTACTTC. Translating gives CATEGLSEETQYF.

V gene TRBV13 combines with J gene TRBJ2-4; 7 nucleotides align to TRBD1. Germline CDR1 is PRHDT and CDR2 is FYEKMQ (reference sequence). V shed 4 bases and J 0 bases; nucleotides not matched to a gene: 12. There are 18 residues in the CDR3. CDR3 sequence reads: CASSSLSLQGVAKNIQYF. The CDR3, as DNA: TGTGCCAGCAGCTCCTTGAGCCTTCAGGGGGTAGCCAAAAACATTCAGTACTTC.

The V and J genes are TRBV4-1 and TRBJ2-7, with 7 bases lining up with TRBD1. This CDR3 is built from 13 residues. V lost 4 bases, J lost 3 bases, and 3 bases stayed unmatched. CDR1 and CDR2 from the germline V gene are MGHRA and YSYEKL. The DNA of the CDR3 is TGCGCCAGCAGCCTTAACAGGGGCTACGAGCAGTACTTC. It specifies CASSLNRGYEQYF.

The chain is built from TRBV6-5 and TRBJ2-7, with 9 bases lining up with TRBD1. The ends lost 6 bases at V and 5 bases at J; junction bases unmatched: 8. Per germline, CDR1 MNHEY and CDR2 SVGAGI. The CDR3 length is 14 residues. CDR3 amino acids: CASRPGQGRHEQYF. DNA for the CDR3: TGTGCCAGCAGACCCGGACAGGGGCGGCACGAGCAGTACTTC.

This clone showed up just once. The chain employs TRBV19 and TRBJ1-2; no definite D call. V was cut by 7 bases and J by 6 bases, with 15 bases left in between. Per the germline V gene, CDR1 is LNHDA and CDR2 is SQIVND (reference sequence). This CDR3 has 13 residues. The CDR3: CASTQADRHGYTF. In nucleotides, the CDR3 is TGTGCCAGTACCCAAGCGGACCGTCATGGCTACACCTTC. The full variable domain, its missing parts supplied by reference TRBV19 and TRBJ1-2, is DGGITQSPKYLFRKEGQNVTLSCEQNLNHDAMYWYRQDPGQGLRLIYYSQIVNDFQKGDIAEGYSVSREKKESFPLTVTSAQKNPTAFYLCASTQADRHGYTFGSGTRLTVV.

This sequence joins TRBV28 and TRBJ2-1, with D tentatively TRBD2 (6 bases). V was pared by 4 bases and J by 0 bases, with 16 bases between. Germline CDR1 and CDR2: MDHEN and SYDVKM. The CDR3 runs to 17 residues. The CDR3, as DNA: TGTGCCAGCAGTTACGTCGTCGGGGGAAGCTCCTACAATGAGCAGTTCTTC. Its protein product is CASSYVVGGSSYNEQFF.

The V gene is TRBV4-2, the J gene TRBJ2-3, with 9 bases lining up with TRBD1. The CDR3 spans 19 residues. Germline V gene lookup returns CDR1 LGHNA and CDR2 YNFKEQ. With V trimmed by 0 bases and J by 4 bases, 14 bases remained unmatched. The CDR3 DNA follows: TGTGCCAGCAGCCAAGATTTAGACGTAGGGACAGGGAGGGCAGATACGCAGTATTTT. Protein product: CASSQDLDVGTGRADTQYF.

The V gene is TRBV28, the J gene TRBJ2-2; TRBD1 is a possible D gene (5 bases). The V gene lost 3 bases and the J gene lost 6 bases, with 20 bases spanning the gap. CDR1 MDHEN and CDR2 SYDVKM come from the germline V gene. CDR3 size: 17 residues. CDR3 residues: CASSFSKRGSDSGELFF. The CDR3 DNA reads as TGTGCCAGCAGTTTTTCTAAAAGGGGCAGTGACTCCGGGGAGCTGTTTTTT.

The genes are TRBV6-1 and TRBJ1-5; TRBD1 aligns across 7 bases. V trimming: 5 bases; J trimming: 7 bases; junction bases outside the gene matches: 8. Germline-derived CDR1 and CDR2 are MNHNS and SASEGT. The CDR3 runs 14 residues. CDR3: CASSLQGQHQPQHF. The CDR3 DNA reads TGTGCCAGCAGTTTACAGGGGCAGCACCAGCCCCAGCATTTT.

This chain connects TRBV18 to TRBJ2-1; 9 positions agree with TRBD1. Trimming at V came to 8 bases and at J to 4 bases, leaving 6 bases not matched to a gene. The CDR3 is 14 residues long. Germline values: CDR1 KGHSH, CDR2 LQKENI. CDR3 DNA sequence: TGTGCCAGCGCGCCGGGACAGGGTTACAATGAGCAGTTCTTC. Translating it yields CASAPGQGYNEQFF. The entire variable domain, with the rest obtained from reference TRBV18 and TRBJ2-1, is as follows: NAGVMQNPRHLVRRRGQEARLRCSPMKGHSHVYWYRQLPEEGLKFMVYLQKENIIDESGMPKERFSAEFPKEGPSILRIQQVVRGDSAAYFCASAPGQGYNEQFFGPGTRLTVL.

The V gene is TRBV19, the J gene TRBJ2-6; no definite D call. Trimming took 3 bases from V and 0 from J, leaving 9 bases between them. The CDR3 has 16 residues. Germline-derived CDR1 and CDR2 are LNHDA and SQIVND (reference sequence). This CDR3 is CASSIGQASGANVLTF. The CDR3 DNA reads as TGTGCCAGTAGTATCGGCCAGGCCTCTGGGGCCAACGTCCTGACTTTC.

The chain uses TRBV29-1 and TRBJ1-1; the D gene is possibly TRBD1 (5 bases). The germline CDR1 and CDR2 sequences are SQVTM and ANQGSEA. Trimming shortened V by 3 bases and J by 3 bases, and 8 bases separated the two germline ends. This CDR3 spans 12 amino acids. CDR3: CSVETAYTEAFF. The DNA of the CDR3 is TGCAGCGTTGAGACAGCCTACACTGAAGCTTTCTTT.

The chain couples TRBV6-5 to TRBJ2-7; 12 bases match TRBD1. In germline, CDR1 is MNHEY, CDR2 SVGAGI. V lost 0 bases, J lost 5 bases, and 5 bases stayed unmatched. The CDR3 has 16 amino acids. Here the CDR3 reads CASSYSSGQGANEQYF. The CDR3 DNA reads as TGTGCCAGCAGTTACTCGTCGGGACAGGGGGCCAACGAGCAGTACTTC.

This chain connects TRBV19 to TRBJ1-1; 9 positions match TRBD1. Trimming cost V 8 bases and J 1 base; bases outside gene matches: 8. Germline loops: CDR1 LNHDA, CDR2 SQIVND (reference sequence). CDR3 length equals 15 residues. The CDR3 loop is CASSTGGRENTEAFF. In nucleotides, the CDR3 is TGTGCCAGTTCTACAGGGGGCAGGGAGAACACTGAAGCTTTCTTT.

This chain uses TRBV6-1 with TRBJ1-2; 9 nucleotides match TRBD1. The CDR3 length is 16 residues. Unmatched junction bases numbered 8, after V lost 1 base and J lost 5 bases. CDR1 is MNHNS and CDR2 is SASEGT in the germline V gene. The DNA for the CDR3 is TGTGCCAGCAGTGAAGATTATTGGACAGGGGTTTATGGCTACACCTTC. As protein: CASSEDYWTGVYGYTF.

The chain uses TRBV18 and TRBJ2-3; D possibly corresponds to TRBD2 (6 bases). The CDR3 covers 16 residues. V lost 2 bases and J 2 bases, leaving 14 bases between the germline ends. In germline, CDR1 is KGHSH, CDR2 LQKENI. Written as DNA, the CDR3 is TGTGCCAGCTCACCAGCCCGGGACTGGTACACAGATACGCAGTATTTT. It codes for CASSPARDWYTDTQYF.

The rearrangement joins TRBV7-9 to TRBJ2-7; 7 positions match TRBD1. The junction had 13 bases not matched to a gene; V was cut back by 4 bases and J by 1 base. The CDR3 covers 17 residues. Germline loops: CDR1 SEHNR, CDR2 FQNEAQ (reference sequence). The CDR3 protein is CASSSRDSLVSSYEQYF. The CDR3 DNA is TGTGCCAGCAGCTCCCGGGACAGCCTAGTTTCTTCCTACGAGCAGTACTTC.

V is TRBV10-2 and J is TRBJ1-6, with a possible D match to TRBD1 (5 bases). Germline CDR1 WSHSY, CDR2 SAAADI. The length of the CDR3 is 14 residues. The V end lost 5 bases, the J end lost 7 bases, and 12 bases lay between the germline ends. The CDR3: CASSPQGVNSPLHF. CDR3 coding DNA: TGCGCCAGCAGTCCCCAGGGTGTCAATTCACCCCTCCACTTT.